These 22 T cell receptor beta chains share one sample of origin, sequenced in a study of T cells in Graves' hyperthyroidism and ophthalmopathy. Amplified regions were TCR beta CDR3 sequences from RNA transcripts. RT-PCR in the first round (using the HTBI primer set) targeted the TCR CDR3. TCRdb called the multiplex PCR reads again in MiXCR, with one record for every CDR3 protein. The sample records about 98,000 distinct CDR3 sequences, around 40% being singletons. Sequenced sample: peripheral blood or thyroid tissue (not recorded which). These receptor sequences come from a woman aged 25 to 39 with Graves' hyperthyroidism.

The DNA for the CDR3 is TGTGCCAGCAGCCTTAGGTCCGTCACCAATGAGCAGTTCTTC. Translating it yields CASSLRSVTNEQFF. This sequence joins TRBV7-2 and TRBJ2-1; D remains unclear. Deletions cut 5 bases from V and 6 bases from J, with 14 bases between. The CDR3 is made up of 14 amino acids. The germline gives CDR1 SGHTA, CDR2 FQGNSA.

The chain uses TRBV5-1 and TRBJ2-5; 12 nucleotides match TRBD2. The junction had 2 bases not matched to a gene; V was cut back by 0 bases and J by 2 bases. Looked up from germline, CDR1 is SGHRS and CDR2 is YFSETQ. This CDR3 contains 16 residues. CDR3 in amino acids: CASSLGLAGEQETQYF. The CDR3 coding sequence is TGCGCCAGCAGCTTGGGACTAGCGGGAGAGCAAGAGACCCAGTACTTC. Drawing the rest from reference TRBV5-1 and TRBJ2-5, the complete variable domain is KAGVTQTPRYLIKTRGQQVTLSCSPISGHRSVSWYQQTPGQGLQFLFEYFSETQRNKGNFPGRFSGRQFSNSRSEMNVSTLELGDSALYLCASSLGLAGEQETQYFGPGTRLLVL.

Comment on this clonotype: One end of the junction varies from germline; a read error may be responsible. The V call is TRBV12-3 or TRBV12-4, the J call TRBJ1-6; D not certain. The length of the CDR3 is 17 residues. CDR3: CASSFNRSWRNNLPLRF. CDR3 coding DNA: TGTGCCAGCAGTTTTAATAGGTCTTGGCGGAATAATTTACCCCTCCGCTTT.

The sample holds many counts of this clonotype. This rearrangement joins TRBV7-9 to TRBJ2-3; D perhaps matches TRBD2 (6 bases). The CDR3 totals 15 residues. Per the germline V gene, CDR1 is SEHNR and CDR2 is FQNEAQ (reference sequence). V lost 4 bases to trimming and J lost 2 bases, with 13 bases between them. The CDR3 DNA is TGTGCCAGCAGCTCGAGGGAGGCTAACACAGATACGCAGTATTTT. It yields the protein CASSSREANTDTQYF.

Concerning this clonotype itself: In this CDR3 the conserved last residue, phenylalanine or tryptophan, is missing, so a read error is likely. The chain is built from TRBV7-6 and TRBJ2-7; TRBD1 aligns across 10 bases. The CDR3 spans 18 residues. The V segment lost 3 bases and the J segment 7 bases; nucleotides outside the gene matches: 18. Germline CDR1 is SGHVS and CDR2 is FNYEAQ. DNA of the CDR3: TGTGCCAGCAGCTTTTACGCCGGGCCGGGACAGGGGCCTGAGGAGCAGTACTAC. Its protein product is CASSFYAGPGQGPEEQYY.

This clonotype was seen ten or more times. The rearrangement links TRBV5-1 to TRBJ1-2; perhaps TRBD1 as D (5 bases). The CDR3 sequence is 13 residues long. The ends were cut back, 5 bases at V and 1 base at J, with 9 bases in the middle. The germline gives CDR1 SGHRS, CDR2 YFSETQ. CDR3 sequence (DNA): TGCGCCAGCAGTCCGACAGTTAACTATGGCTACACCTTC. The encoded protein is CASSPTVNYGYTF.

The chain recombines TRBV7-9 with TRBJ1-2; 9 nucleotides match TRBD1. Trimming cost V 1 base and J 6 bases; bases outside gene matches: 6. The germline CDR1 and CDR2 sequences are SEHNR and FQNEAQ (reference sequence). The CDR3 has 15 residues. The CDR3 is CASSLGGTGIDGYTF. The CDR3 DNA reads as TGTGCCAGCAGCTTAGGCGGGACAGGGATAGATGGCTACACCTTC.

This clonotype was seen many times. V and J are TRBV5-1 and TRBJ1-5; no clear D. V was clipped by 0 bases and J by 1 base, with 5 bases between them. There are 14 residues in the CDR3. Germline assignment: CDR1 SGHRS and CDR2 YFSETQ. The CDR3 loop reads CASSLDGSNQPQHF. The CDR3 DNA is TGCGCCAGCAGCTTGGACGGGAGCAATCAGCCCCAGCATTTT.

This clonotype was counted at least ten times. This chain links TRBV4-1 with TRBJ2-5; TRBD1 agrees at 7 bases. There are 14 residues in the CDR3. The germline V gene encodes CDR1 MGHRA and CDR2 YSYEKL. Losses at the gene ends were 3 bases for V and 2 bases for J; bases not matched to a gene: 3. CDR3 nucleotide sequence: TGCGCCAGCAGCCAGGGACAGCTACAAGAGACCCAGTACTTC. It codes for CASSQGQLQETQYF.

A word on this clonotype: A read error may be the cause here, since a much bigger clone is one base away. CDR3 loop: CASTRTAGGIAGELFF. Here the CDR3 DNA reads TGTGCCAGCACCCGAACGGCTGGCGGGATAGCCGGGGAGCTGTTTTTT. The V and J genes are TRBV9 and TRBJ2-2; D is possibly TRBD2 (6 bases). Between the trimmed V and J ends, which lost 6 bases and 6 bases, there was a span of 21 bases. The CDR3 is made up of 16 amino acids. CDR1 and CDR2 from the germline V gene are SGDLS and YYNGEE.

The rearrangement links TRBV7-8 to TRBJ2-2; TRBD1 agrees at 8 bases. Losses at the gene ends were 5 bases for V and 4 bases for J; bases not matched to a gene: 15. The CDR3 sequence is 18 residues long. Germline V CDR1 and CDR2: SGHVS, FQNEAQ. The CDR3 loop is CASSPPHGGRGLTGELFF. DNA for the CDR3: TGTGCCAGCAGCCCCCCCCACGGCGGCAGGGGGCTCACCGGGGAGCTGTTTTTT.

This clonotype has a count of ten or more. This chain connects TRBV10-1 to TRBJ1-1; no definite D call. Per germline, CDR1 WNHNN and CDR2 SYGVQD (reference sequence). Between the trimmed V and J ends, which lost 6 bases and 4 bases, there was a span of 15 bases. The CDR3 is 14 residues long. The CDR3 sequence is CASRPGLMSTEAFF. In DNA form, the CDR3 reads TGCGCCAGCAGACCTGGGTTAATGAGCACTGAAGCTTTCTTT.

This clonotype was counted between two and nine times. Because it lacks the conserved phenylalanine or tryptophan at the end, this CDR3 is likely a read error. It is unclear where the CDR3 begins or ends on the DNA, so no DNA is shown, and the CDR3 is as TCRdb lists it. The rearrangement links TRBV7-9 to TRBJ1-2. A total of 8 residues make up the CDR3, ends included. The germline gives CDR1 SEHNR, CDR2 FQNEAQ (reference sequence). CDR3 sequence reads: CASSSTLV.

The chain uses TRBV2 and TRBJ1-3; 9 bases line up with TRBD1. CDR1 is SNHLY, CDR2 FYNNEI, per germline. V shed 5 bases and J 8 bases; nucleotides not matched to a gene: 16. This CDR3 contains 17 residues. The chain's CDR3 is CASSPGQGRNYGYTIYF. The CDR3 coding sequence is TGTGCCAGCAGTCCCGGACAGGGGCGAAACTATGGCTACACCATATATTTT.

By share of the sample, this clonotype is medium-sized. The rearrangement joins TRBV11-2 to TRBJ2-2; TRBD2 matches 7 bases. In germline, CDR1 is SGHAT, CDR2 FQNNGV. The CDR3 runs to 15 residues. The J segment lost 0 bases and the V segment lost 3 bases, leaving 1 base of the junction unmatched. The CDR3 loop reads CASSFSGTNTGELFF. CDR3 coding DNA: TGTGCCAGCAGCTTCAGCGGGACGAACACCGGGGAGCTGTTTTTT.

J is TRBJ1-3 and V is TRBV28, with D possibly being TRBD1 (6 bases). Trimming removed 8 bases at V and 3 bases at J, with 11 bases between. The CDR3 contains 13 residues. CDR1 is MDHEN and CDR2 is SYDVKM in the germline V gene. CDR3 region: CASVGTFGNTIYF. As DNA, the CDR3 is TGTGCCAGCGTGGGGACATTTGGAAACACCATATATTTT. Supplemented by reference TRBV28 and TRBJ1-3, the full variable domain reads DVKVTQSSRYLVKRTGEKVFLECVQDMDHENMFWYRQDPGLGLRLIYFSYDVKMKEKGDIPEGYSVSREKKERFSLILESASTNQTSMYLCASVGTFGNTIYFGEGSWLTVV.

A few counts support this clonotype. The chain combines TRBV28 with TRBJ1-1; the match to TRBD1 covers 7 bases. The CDR3 has 14 amino acids. The V segment lost 6 bases and the J segment 0 bases; nucleotides outside the gene matches: 4. Germline V CDR1 and CDR2: MDHEN, SYDVKM. The DNA of the CDR3 is TGTGCCAGCAGACGGACAGGAATGAACACTGAAGCTTTCTTT. Translated, it gives CASRRTGMNTEAFF.

Remarks on this clonotype: Without the conserved terminal phenylalanine or tryptophan, this CDR3 likely stems from a read error. Because the CDR3's place on the DNA is in doubt, the DNA is left out and the CDR3 is given as listed by TCRdb. This sequence joins TRBV2 and TRBJ1-3; the table's D gene call, TRBD1, was not cross checked with the DNA. The CDR3 extends over 11 residues, inclusive of both ends. Germline CDR1 reads SNHLY; CDR2 reads FYNNEI. CDR3 region: CASRWGSLANT.

The chain uses TRBV7-8 and TRBJ2-7, with D hard to call. V shed 5 bases and J shed 6 bases, with 11 bases lying between them. Germline CDR1 reads SGHVS; CDR2 reads FQNEAQ. The CDR3 is 12 amino acids. CDR3 bases: TGTGCCAGCAGCCGGAGCTTGTTCGAGCAGTACTTC. Its protein product is CASSRSLFEQYF.

The rearrangement joins TRBV9 to TRBJ1-5; D uncertain. The CDR3 contains 19 residues. Trimming shortened V by 5 bases and J by 0 bases, and 24 bases separated the two germline ends. Germline lookup yields CDR1 SGDLS and CDR2 YYNGEE. CDR3 protein: CASSPLSRGRRHSNQPQHF. The CDR3 DNA reads as TGTGCCAGCAGTCCCCTCTCCAGAGGCAGGCGTCATAGCAATCAGCCCCAGCATTTT.

This clonotype was detected a few times. A read error may explain this, as a much larger clone is one base away. The chain employs TRBV4-2 and TRBJ1-3, with 8 bases that match TRBD1. Trimming removed 3 bases from V and 5 bases from J; junction bases left unmatched: 3. The CDR3 covers 14 residues. Germline loops: CDR1 LGHNA, CDR2 YNFKEQ. DNA of the CDR3: TGTGCCAGCAGCCAGGACAGGGAGCGAAACACCATATATTTT. This sequence encodes CASSQDRERNTIYF.

V gene TRBV2 combines with J gene TRBJ1-2, with 9 bases fitting TRBD1. Germline CDR1 is SNHLY and CDR2 is FYNNEI. The CDR3 is made up of 16 amino acids. The V gene end was trimmed by 1 base and the J gene end by 0 bases; junction bases not matched to a gene: 3. The CDR3 DNA is TGTGCCAGCAGTGAAGGGGACAGGGCTTCTAACTATGGCTACACCTTC. This encodes CASSEGDRASNYGYTF.